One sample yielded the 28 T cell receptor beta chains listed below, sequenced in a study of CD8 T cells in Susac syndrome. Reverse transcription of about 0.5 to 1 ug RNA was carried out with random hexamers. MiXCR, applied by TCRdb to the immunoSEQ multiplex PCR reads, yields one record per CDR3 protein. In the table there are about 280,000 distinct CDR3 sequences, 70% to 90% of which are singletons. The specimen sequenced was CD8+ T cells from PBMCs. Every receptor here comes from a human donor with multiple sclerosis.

The DNA of the CDR3 is TGTGCCAGCAGCTCGGGACAGACTGACTCTGGGGCCAACGTCCTGACTTTC. Amino acid sequence: CASSSGQTDSGANVLTF. V gene TRBV5-5 combines with J gene TRBJ2-6, with 7 bases matching TRBD1. The germline gives CDR1 SGHKS, CDR2 YYEKEE (reference sequence). Unmatched junction bases numbered 6, after V lost 3 bases and J lost 0 bases. The CDR3 spans 17 residues.

As DNA, the CDR3 is TGTGCCAGCTCCAGGGAGGGCAATCAGCCCCAGCATTTT. Translated, it gives CASSREGNQPQHF. The chain has TRBV18 and TRBJ1-5, with D possibly being TRBD1 (5 bases). The germline CDR1 and CDR2 sequences are KGHSH and LQKENI. Trimming took 6 bases from V and 2 from J, leaving 8 bases between them. The length of the CDR3 is 13 residues.

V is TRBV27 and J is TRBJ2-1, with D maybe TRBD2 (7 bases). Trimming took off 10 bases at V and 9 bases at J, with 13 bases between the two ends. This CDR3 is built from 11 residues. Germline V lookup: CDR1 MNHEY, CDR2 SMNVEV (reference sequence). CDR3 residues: CATEGGGEQFF. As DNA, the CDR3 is TGTGCCACCGAGGGGGGGGGTGAGCAGTTCTTC.

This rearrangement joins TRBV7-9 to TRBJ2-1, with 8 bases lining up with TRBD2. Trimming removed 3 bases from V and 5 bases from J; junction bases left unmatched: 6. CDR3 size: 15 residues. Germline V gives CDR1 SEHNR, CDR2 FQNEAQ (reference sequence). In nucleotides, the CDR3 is TGTGCCAGCAGCTTTACTAGCGGCTACAACAATGAGCAGTTCTTC. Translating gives CASSFTSGYNNEQFF.

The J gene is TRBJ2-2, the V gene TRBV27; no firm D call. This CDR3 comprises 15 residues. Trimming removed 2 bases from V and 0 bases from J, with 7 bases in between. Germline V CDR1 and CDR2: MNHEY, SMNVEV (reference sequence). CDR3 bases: TGTGCCAGCAGTTTAAGAACGGCGAACACCGGGGAGCTGTTTTTT. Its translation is CASSLRTANTGELFF.

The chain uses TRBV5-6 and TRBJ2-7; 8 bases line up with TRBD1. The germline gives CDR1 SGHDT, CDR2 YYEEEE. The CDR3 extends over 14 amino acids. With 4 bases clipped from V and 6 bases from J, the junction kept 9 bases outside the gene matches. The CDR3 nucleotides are TGTGCCAGCAGCGCAGGGGGCGCCCCGGTCGAGCAGTACTTC. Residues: CASSAGGAPVEQYF.

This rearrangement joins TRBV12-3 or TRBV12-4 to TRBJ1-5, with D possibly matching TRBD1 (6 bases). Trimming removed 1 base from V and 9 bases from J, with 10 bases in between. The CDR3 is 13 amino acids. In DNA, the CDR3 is TGTGCCAGCAGTTTAGTGGCGGACAGGCCCCAGCATTTT. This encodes CASSLVADRPQHF.

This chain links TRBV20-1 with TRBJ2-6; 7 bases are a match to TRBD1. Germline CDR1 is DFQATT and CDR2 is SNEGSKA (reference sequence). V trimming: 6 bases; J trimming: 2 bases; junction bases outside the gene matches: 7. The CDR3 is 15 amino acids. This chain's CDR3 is CSAPQQGTGANVLTF. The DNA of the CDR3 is TGCAGTGCCCCCCAACAGGGGACTGGGGCCAACGTCCTGACTTTC.

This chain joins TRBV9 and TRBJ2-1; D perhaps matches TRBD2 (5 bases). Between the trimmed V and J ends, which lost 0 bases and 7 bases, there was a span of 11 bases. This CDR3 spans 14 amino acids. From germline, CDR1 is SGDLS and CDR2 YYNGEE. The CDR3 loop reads CASSVEGRTNEQFF. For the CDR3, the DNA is TGTGCCAGCAGCGTAGAAGGGAGAACGAATGAGCAGTTCTTC.

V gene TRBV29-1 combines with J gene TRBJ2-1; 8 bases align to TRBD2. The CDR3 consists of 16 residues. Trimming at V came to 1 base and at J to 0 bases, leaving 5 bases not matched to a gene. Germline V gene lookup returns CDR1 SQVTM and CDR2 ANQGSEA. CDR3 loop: CSVEVPAGGSYNEQFF. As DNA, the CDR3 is TGCAGCGTTGAAGTGCCGGCGGGGGGCTCCTACAATGAGCAGTTCTTC.

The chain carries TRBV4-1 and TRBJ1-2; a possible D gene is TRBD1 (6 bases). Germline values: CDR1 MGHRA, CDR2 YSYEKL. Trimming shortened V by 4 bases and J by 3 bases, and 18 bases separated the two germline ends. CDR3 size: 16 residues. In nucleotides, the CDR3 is TGCGCCAGCAGCCTAAGAGGGCACAGGGCCTACTATGGCTACACCTTC. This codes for CASSLRGHRAYYGYTF.

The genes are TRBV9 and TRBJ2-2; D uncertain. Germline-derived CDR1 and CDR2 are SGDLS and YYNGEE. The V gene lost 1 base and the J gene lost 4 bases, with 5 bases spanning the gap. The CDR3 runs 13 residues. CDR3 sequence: CASSVSTTGELFF. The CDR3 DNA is TGTGCCAGCAGCGTAAGCACCACCGGGGAGCTGTTTTTT. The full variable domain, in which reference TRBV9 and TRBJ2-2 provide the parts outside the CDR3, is DSGVTQTPKHLITATGQRVTLRCSPRSGDLSVYWYQQSLDQGLQFLIQYYNGEERAKGNILERFSAQQFPDLHSELNLSSLELGDSALYFCASSVSTTGELFFGEGSRLTVL.

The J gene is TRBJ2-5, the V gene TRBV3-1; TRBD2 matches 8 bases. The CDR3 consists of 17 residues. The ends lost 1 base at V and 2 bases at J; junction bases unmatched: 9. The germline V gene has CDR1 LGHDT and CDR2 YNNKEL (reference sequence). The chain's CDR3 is CASSQVDLAGGQETQYF. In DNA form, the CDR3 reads TGTGCCAGCAGCCAAGTCGATCTGGCGGGGGGTCAAGAGACCCAGTACTTC.

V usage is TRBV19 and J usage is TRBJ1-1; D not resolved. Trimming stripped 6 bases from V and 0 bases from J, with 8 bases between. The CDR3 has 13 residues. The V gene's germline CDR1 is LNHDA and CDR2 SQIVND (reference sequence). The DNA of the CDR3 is TGTGCCAGTAGCGGGTTACTGAACACTGAAGCTTTCTTT. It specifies CASSGLLNTEAFF. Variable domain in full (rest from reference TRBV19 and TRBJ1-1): DGGITQSPKYLFRKEGQNVTLSCEQNLNHDAMYWYRQDPGQGLRLIYYSQIVNDFQKGDIAEGYSVSREKKESFPLTVTSAQKNPTAFYLCASSGLLNTEAFFGQGTRLTVV.

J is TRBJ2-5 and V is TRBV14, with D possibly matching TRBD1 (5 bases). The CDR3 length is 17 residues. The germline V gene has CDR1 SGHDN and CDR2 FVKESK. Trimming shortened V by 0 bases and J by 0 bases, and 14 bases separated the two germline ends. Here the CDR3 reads CASSQDPRRTYQETQYF. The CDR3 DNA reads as TGTGCCAGCAGCCAAGATCCGCGACGGACATACCAAGAGACCCAGTACTTC.

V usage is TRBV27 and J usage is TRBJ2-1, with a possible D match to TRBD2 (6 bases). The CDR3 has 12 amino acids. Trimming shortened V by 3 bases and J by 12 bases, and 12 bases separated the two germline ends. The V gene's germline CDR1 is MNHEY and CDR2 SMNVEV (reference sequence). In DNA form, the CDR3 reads TGTGCCAGCAGTTTCGCGGGGAGTGGGCAGTTCTTC. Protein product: CASSFAGSGQFF.

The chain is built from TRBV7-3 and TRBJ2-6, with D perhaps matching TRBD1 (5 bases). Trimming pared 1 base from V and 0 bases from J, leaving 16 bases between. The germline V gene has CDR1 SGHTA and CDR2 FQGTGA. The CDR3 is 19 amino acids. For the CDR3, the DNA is TGTGCCAGCAGCTTAATACTCCAGGGAACTTTCTCTGGGGCCAACGTCCTGACTTTC. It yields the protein CASSLILQGTFSGANVLTF.

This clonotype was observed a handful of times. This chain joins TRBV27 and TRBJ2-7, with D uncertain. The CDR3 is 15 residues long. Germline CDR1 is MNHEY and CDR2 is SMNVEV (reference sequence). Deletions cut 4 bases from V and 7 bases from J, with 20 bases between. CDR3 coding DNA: TGTGCCAGCAGTTCTAGACAAGGTGACGTGGGGGAGCAGTACTTC. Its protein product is CASSSRQGDVGEQYF.

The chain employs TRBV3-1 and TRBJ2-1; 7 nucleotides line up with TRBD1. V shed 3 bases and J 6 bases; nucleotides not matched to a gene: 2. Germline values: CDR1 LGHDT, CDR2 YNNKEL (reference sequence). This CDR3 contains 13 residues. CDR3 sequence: CASSHPGGNEQFF. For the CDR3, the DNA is TGTGCCAGCAGCCACCCAGGGGGCAATGAGCAGTTCTTC.

For the CDR3, the DNA is TGCGCCAGCAGTGAGGCGACTAGCGGGAGTAGGATTGAGCAGTTCTTC. Translated, it gives CASSEATSGSRIEQFF. This sequence joins TRBV10-1 and TRBJ2-1; 12 positions match TRBD2. This CDR3 is built from 16 residues. Germline values: CDR1 WNHNN, CDR2 SYGVQD (reference sequence). V lost 2 bases and J lost 9; bases outside the gene matches: 8.

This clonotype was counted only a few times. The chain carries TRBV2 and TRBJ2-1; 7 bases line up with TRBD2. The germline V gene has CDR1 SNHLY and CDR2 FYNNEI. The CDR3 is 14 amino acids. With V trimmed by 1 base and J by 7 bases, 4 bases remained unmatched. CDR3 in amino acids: CASSEVGSGNEQFF. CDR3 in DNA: TGTGCCAGCAGTGAAGTGGGTAGCGGGAATGAGCAGTTCTTC.

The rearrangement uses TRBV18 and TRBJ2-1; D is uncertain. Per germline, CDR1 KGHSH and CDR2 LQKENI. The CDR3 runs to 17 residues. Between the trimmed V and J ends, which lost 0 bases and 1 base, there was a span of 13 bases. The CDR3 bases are TGTGCCAGCTCACCACCGGTTTGGCCGAGTTCCTACAATGAGCAGTTCTTC. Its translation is CASSPPVWPSSYNEQFF.

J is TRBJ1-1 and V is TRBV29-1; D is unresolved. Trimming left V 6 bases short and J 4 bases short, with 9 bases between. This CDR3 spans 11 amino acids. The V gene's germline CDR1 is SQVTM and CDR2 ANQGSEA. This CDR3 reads CSVSRVTEAFF. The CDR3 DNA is TGCAGCGTCAGCAGAGTCACTGAAGCTTTCTTT.

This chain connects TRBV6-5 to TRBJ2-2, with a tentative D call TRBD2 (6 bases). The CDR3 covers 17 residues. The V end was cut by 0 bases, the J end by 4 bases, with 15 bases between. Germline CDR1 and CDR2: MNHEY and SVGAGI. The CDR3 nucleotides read TGTGCCAGCAGTTACTCGATTGTGGCTAGCGCCACCGGGGAGCTGTTTTTT. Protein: CASSYSIVASATGELFF.

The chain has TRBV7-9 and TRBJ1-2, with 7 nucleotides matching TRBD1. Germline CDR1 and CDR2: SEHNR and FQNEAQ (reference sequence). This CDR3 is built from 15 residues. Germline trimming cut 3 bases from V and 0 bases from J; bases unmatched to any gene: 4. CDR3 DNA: TGTGCCAGCAGCTTCTCTGGGACAGCTAACTATGGCTACACCTTC. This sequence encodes CASSFSGTANYGYTF. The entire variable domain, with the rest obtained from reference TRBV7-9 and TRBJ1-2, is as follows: DTGVSQNPRHKITKRGQNVTFRCDPISEHNRLYWYRQTLGQGPEFLTYFQNEAQLEKSRLLSDRFSAERPKGSFSTLEIQRTEQGDSAMYLCASSFSGTANYGYTFGSGTRLTVV.

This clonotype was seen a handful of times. The CDR3 nucleotides are TGTGCCAGCGCGACAAGTACCAACTATGGCTACACCTTC. Translating it yields CASATSTNYGYTF. The V call is TRBV6-1, the J call TRBJ1-2; unclear D gene. V was clipped by 8 bases and J by 2 bases, with 12 bases between them. The CDR3 runs 13 residues. Germline values: CDR1 MNHNS, CDR2 SASEGT.

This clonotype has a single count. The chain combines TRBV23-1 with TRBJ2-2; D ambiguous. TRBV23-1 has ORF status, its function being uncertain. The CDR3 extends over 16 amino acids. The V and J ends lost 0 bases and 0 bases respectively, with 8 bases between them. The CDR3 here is CASSQSPLTNTGELFF. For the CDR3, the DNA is TGCGCCAGCAGTCAATCTCCACTTACGAACACCGGGGAGCTGTTTTTT.

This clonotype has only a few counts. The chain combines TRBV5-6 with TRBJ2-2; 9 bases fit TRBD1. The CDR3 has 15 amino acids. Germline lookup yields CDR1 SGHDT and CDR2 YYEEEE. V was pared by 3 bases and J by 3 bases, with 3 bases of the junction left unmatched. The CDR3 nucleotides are TGTGCCAGCAGCTCTCGGGACAGGGACACCGGGGAGCTGTTTTTT. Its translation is CASSSRDRDTGELFF. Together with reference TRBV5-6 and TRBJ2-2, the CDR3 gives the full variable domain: DAGVTQSPTHLIKTRGQQVTLRCSPKSGHDTVSWYQQALGQGPQFIFQYYEEEERQRGNFPDRFSGHQFPNYSSELNVNALLLGDSALYLCASSSRDRDTGELFFGEGSRLTVL.